The present TCR beta chain was sequenced within a study of T cells after posttransplantation cyclophosphamide. Study observations and caveats: Later post-transplant blood repertoires were often dominated by donor CD8+ memory clones. TRB overlap between skin or GI tissue T cells and blood was limited. TRB clonality was highly associated with recipient CMV seropositivity and reactivation.

CDR1 and CDR2 (germline): LNHDA, SQIVND (reference sequence). This CDR3 comprises 14 residues. With 6 bases clipped from V and 1 base from J, the junction kept 3 bases outside the gene matches. The assay was immunoSEQ multiplex PCR, and TCRdb's table has in-frame clones only and misses some. The sample yields around 4,800 clones, around 72% seen once. This clone was seen only once. What it binds is not known. Treatment was busulfan-fludarabine conditioning, a marrow graft, and cyclophosphamide on days +3 and +4. The receptor comes from a male patient aged 55 to 69 who received an allogeneic stem cell transplant from an unrelated donor, was CMV-positive, and had acute GVHD only. Some T cells may be graft donor cells. Source: PBMCs, taken 362 days after allogeneic stem cell transplant with posttransplant cyclophosphamide. The chain is built from TRBV19 and TRBJ2-3; TRBD2 matches 8 bases. The CDR3 sequence is CASSGGAGTDTQYF. DNA for the CDR3: TGTGCCAGTAGCGGGGGGGCCGGCACAGATACGCAGTATTTT.